This T cell receptor beta chain was identified in a study of blood T cell repertoires in COVID-19. Study overall: Collection of acute and convalescent COVID-19 samples took place in the United States, Italy and Spain.

As processed by the authors: Amplifying reference gene primers gave estimates of nucleated cell counts. Here immunoSEQ multiplex PCR was the method, and the copy in TCRdb shows in-frame clones only, minus some. D and trimming come from the DNA, and the V and J calls and clone size come from that table. The sample lists some 260,000 clones; almost 90% were seen once. This CDR3 has 16 residues. Trimming stripped 1 base from V and 0 bases from J, with 10 bases between. Germline V gives CDR1 KGHDR, CDR2 SFDVKD. This receptor was obtained from a man older than 75 with acute or convalescent COVID-19. The chain employs TRBV24-1 and TRBJ2-3; D is undetermined. Material: peripheral blood. As DNA, the CDR3 is TGTGCCACCAGTGATTTTAGAAGTGGTAGCACAGATACGCAGTATTTT. Amino acids: CATSDFRSGSTDTQYF.